This T cell receptor (beta chain) is drawn from a study of shared clonotypes between healthy human individuals. Method: immunoSEQ multiplex PCR; TCRdb's copy keeps in-frame clones and lacks some. The data show some 2 million clones, with about 95% seen just once and around 1% held by the top ten. Per the germline V gene, CDR1 is SGDLS and CDR2 is YYNGEE. The CDR3 spans 12 residues. Trimming removed 4 bases from V and 9 bases from J, with 10 bases in between. CD45RO-negative, CCR7-positively selected cells formed the naive CD8 fraction, excluding terminally differentiated effector memory CD45RA+ cells.

The sequencing input was naive CD8+ T cells sorted from blood. This chain connects TRBV9 to TRBJ2-2, with a weak D call TRBD1 (6 bases). This sequence was found in a man aged 18 to 30 in good health. CDR3 nucleotide sequence: TGTGCCAGCAGCTTCAGGGGAAGGGAGCTGTTTTTT. This codes for CASSFRGRELFF.